The source of this T cell receptor beta chain is a study of blood T cells in healthy people across ages. General study points: In older individuals, TCR beta diversity per million T cells was lower, falling roughly linearly with age.

Regarding this clonotype: Its antigen is undetermined.

The CDR3 is 15 amino acids. CDR1 is MDHEN, CDR2 SYDVKM, per germline. V was clipped by 6 bases and J by 3 bases, with 15 bases between them. The second PCR ran roughly 7 to 12 cycles with a sample-barcoded 5' primer and J-beta primers. In TCRdb, the 5' RACE reads were re-called with MiXCR into one record per CDR3 protein. The table lists about 760,000 distinct CDR3 sequences, just under 25% of them singletons, with 9.4% in the top ten. These data were also filed under a second study, of T cells of mothers and their children. Per that paper: There was no detection of any persistent microchimeric T cell clones.

What was sequenced was blood. The chain links TRBV28 to TRBJ1-5, with D uncertain. This sequence was found in a boy aged 5-17 years in good health. CDR3 sequence: CASRAGKGTNQPQHF. The CDR3 nucleotides are TGTGCCAGCAGGGCAGGTAAGGGTACCAATCAGCCCCAGCATTTT.